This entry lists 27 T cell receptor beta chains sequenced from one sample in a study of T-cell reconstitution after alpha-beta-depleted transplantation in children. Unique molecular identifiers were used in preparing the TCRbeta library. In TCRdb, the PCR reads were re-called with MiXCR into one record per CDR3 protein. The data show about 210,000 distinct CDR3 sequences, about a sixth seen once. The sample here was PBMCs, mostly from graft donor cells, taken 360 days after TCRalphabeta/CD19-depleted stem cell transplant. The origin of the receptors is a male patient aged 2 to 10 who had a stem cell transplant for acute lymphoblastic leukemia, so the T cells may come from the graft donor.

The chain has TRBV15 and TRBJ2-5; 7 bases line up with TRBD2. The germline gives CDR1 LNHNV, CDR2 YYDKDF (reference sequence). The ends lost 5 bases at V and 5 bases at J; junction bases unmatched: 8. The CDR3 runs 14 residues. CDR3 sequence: CATSRMGEGETQYF. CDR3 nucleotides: TGTGCCACCAGCCGGATGGGGGAGGGTGAGACCCAGTACTTC.

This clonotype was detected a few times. In DNA, the CDR3 is TGCAGCGTTGCCGCCGGGACAGGGTTTGGGGATGGCTACACCTTC. Its translation is CSVAAGTGFGDGYTF. The rearrangement joins TRBV29-1 to TRBJ1-2; 9 bases line up with TRBD1. Germline values: CDR1 SQVTM, CDR2 ANQGSEA. V gave up 4 bases and J gave up 6 bases; unmatched junction bases: 12. This CDR3 has 15 amino acids. The variable domain in full, with the rest retrieved from reference TRBV29-1 and TRBJ1-2, is SAVISQKPSRDICQRGTSLTIQCQVDSQVTMMFWYRQQPGQSLTLIATANQGSEATYESGFVIDKFPISRPNLTFSTLTVSNMSPEDSSIYLCSVAAGTGFGDGYTFGSGTRLTVV.

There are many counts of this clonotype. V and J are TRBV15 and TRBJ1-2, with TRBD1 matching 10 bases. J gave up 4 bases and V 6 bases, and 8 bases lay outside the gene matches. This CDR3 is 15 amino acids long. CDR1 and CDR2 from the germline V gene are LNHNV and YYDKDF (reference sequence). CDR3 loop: CATRVGQGVGYGYTF. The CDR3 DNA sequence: TGTGCCACCAGGGTCGGACAGGGGGTGGGCTATGGCTACACCTTC.

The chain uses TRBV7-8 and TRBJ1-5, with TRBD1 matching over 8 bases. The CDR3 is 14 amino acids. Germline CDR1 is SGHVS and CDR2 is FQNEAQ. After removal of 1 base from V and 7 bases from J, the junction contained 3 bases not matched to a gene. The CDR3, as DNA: TGTGCCAGCAGCTTAGAGACAGGGGAACAGCCCCAGCATTTT. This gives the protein CASSLETGEQPQHF.

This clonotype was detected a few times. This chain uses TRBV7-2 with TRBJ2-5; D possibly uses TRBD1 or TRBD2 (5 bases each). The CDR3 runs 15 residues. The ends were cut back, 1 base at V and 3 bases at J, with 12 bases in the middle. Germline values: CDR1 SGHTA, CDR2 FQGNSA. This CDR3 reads CASSLVRGEKETQYF. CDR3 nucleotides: TGTGCCAGCAGCTTAGTTCGGGGCGAAAAAGAGACCCAGTACTTC.

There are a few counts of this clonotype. CDR3 sequence reads: CASSVGPEAWGEQFF. DNA for the CDR3: TGTGCCAGCAGCGTAGGGCCGGAGGCGTGGGGTGAGCAGTTCTTC. This sequence joins TRBV9 and TRBJ2-1; the D gene is possibly TRBD2 (5 bases). Germline V lookup: CDR1 SGDLS, CDR2 YYNGEE. Trimming took 0 bases from V and 9 from J, leaving 16 bases between them. This CDR3 spans 15 amino acids.

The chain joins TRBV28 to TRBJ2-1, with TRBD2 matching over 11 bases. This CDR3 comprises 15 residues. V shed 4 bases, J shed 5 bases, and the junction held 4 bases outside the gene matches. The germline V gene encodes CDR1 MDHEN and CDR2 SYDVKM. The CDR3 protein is CASSSTSGRDNEQFF. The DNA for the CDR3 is TGTGCCAGCAGTTCCACTAGCGGGAGAGACAATGAGCAGTTCTTC.

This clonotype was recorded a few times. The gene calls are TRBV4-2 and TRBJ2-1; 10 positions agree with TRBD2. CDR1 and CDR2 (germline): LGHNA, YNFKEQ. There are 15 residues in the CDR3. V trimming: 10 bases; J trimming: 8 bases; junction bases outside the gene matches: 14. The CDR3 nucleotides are TGTGCCATCGCTAACGGAGCGGGGGGGCCAGATGAGCAGTTCTTC. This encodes CAIANGAGGPDEQFF.

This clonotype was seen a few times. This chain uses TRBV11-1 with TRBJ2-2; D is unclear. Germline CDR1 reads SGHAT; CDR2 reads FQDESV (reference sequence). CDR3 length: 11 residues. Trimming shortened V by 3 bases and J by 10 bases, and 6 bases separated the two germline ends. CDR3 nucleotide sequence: TGTGCCAGCAGCTTCAATGTGGAGCTGTTTTTT. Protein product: CASSFNVELFF.

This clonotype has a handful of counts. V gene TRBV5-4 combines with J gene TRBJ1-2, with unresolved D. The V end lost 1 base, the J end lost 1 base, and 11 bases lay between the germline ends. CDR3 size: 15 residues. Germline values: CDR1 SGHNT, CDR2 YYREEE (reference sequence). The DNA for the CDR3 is TGTGCCAGCAGCTTGACAGCGACGATTAACTATGGCTACACCTTC. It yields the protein CASSLTATINYGYTF.

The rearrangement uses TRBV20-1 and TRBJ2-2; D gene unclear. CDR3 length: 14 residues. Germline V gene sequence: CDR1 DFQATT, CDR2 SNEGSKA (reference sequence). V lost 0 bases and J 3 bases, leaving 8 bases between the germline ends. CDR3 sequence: CSARDSPHTGELFF. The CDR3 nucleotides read TGCAGTGCTAGAGATAGCCCCCACACCGGGGAGCTGTTTTTT.

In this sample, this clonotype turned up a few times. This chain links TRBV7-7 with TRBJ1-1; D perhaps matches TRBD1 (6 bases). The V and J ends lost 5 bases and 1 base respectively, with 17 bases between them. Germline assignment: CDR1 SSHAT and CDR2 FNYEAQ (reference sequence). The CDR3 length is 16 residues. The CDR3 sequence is CASSPVGARTNTEAFF. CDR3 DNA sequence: TGTGCCAGCAGCCCCGTGGGGGCGCGGACGAACACTGAAGCTTTCTTT.

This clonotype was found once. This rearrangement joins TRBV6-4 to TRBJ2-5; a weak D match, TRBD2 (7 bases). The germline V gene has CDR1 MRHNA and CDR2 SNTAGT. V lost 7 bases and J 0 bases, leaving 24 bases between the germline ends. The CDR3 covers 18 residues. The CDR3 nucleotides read TGTGCCAGCACCCTTACAAAGTGGGGGGGGCCATACCAAGAGACCCAGTACTTC. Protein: CASTLTKWGGPYQETQYF.

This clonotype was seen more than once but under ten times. The CDR3 DNA reads TGCGCCAGCAGCCAAGATGGGCAGGGGGCCGGGGCCGGGGAGCTGTTTTTT. Translation: CASSQDGQGAGAGELFF. The J gene is TRBJ2-2, the V gene TRBV4-1; 8 nucleotides align to TRBD1. V shed 0 bases, J shed 6 bases, and the junction held 9 bases outside the gene matches. Germline loops: CDR1 MGHRA, CDR2 YSYEKL. The CDR3 is 17 amino acids.

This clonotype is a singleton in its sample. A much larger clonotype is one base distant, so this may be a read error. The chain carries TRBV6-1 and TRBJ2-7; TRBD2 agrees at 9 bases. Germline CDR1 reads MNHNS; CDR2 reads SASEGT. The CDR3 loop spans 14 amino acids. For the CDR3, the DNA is TGTGGCAGCAATCCGTCTAGCGGGGACTACGAGCAGTACTTC. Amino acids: CGSNPSSGDYEQYF.

The CDR3 loop is CASSLGQGTTGELFF. The CDR3 DNA reads TGCGCCAGCAGCTTGGGGCAGGGAACGACCGGGGAGCTGTTTTTT. V and J are TRBV5-1 and TRBJ2-2; maybe TRBD1 (5 bases). In germline, CDR1 is SGHRS, CDR2 YFSETQ. CDR3 size: 15 residues. Trimming took off 0 bases at V and 5 bases at J, with 11 bases between the two ends.

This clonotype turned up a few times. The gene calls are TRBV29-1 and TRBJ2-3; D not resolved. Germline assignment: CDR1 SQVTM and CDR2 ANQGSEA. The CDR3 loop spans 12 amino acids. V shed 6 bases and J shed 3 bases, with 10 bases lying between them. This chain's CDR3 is CSVWGRTDTQYF. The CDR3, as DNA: TGCAGCGTATGGGGTAGAACAGATACGCAGTATTTT.

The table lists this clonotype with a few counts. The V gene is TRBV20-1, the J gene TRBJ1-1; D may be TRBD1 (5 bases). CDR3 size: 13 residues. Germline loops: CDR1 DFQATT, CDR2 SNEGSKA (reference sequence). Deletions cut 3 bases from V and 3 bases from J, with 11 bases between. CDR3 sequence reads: CSARRGGYTEAFF. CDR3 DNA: TGCAGTGCTAGGAGGGGAGGTTACACTGAAGCTTTCTTT.

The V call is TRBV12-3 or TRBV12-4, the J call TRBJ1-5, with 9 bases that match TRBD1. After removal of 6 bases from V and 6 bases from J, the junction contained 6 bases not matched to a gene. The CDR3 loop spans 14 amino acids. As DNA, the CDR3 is TGTGCCAGCAGCATTGGACAGGGGCGTCAGCCCCAGCATTTT. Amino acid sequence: CASSIGQGRQPQHF.

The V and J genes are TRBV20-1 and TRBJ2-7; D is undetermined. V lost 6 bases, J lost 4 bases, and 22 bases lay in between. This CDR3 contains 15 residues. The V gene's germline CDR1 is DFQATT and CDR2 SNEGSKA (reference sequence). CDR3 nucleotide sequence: TGCAGTGCCAGGACCCTGGACCGTTTCTTTTACGAGCAGTACTTC. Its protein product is CSARTLDRFFYEQYF.

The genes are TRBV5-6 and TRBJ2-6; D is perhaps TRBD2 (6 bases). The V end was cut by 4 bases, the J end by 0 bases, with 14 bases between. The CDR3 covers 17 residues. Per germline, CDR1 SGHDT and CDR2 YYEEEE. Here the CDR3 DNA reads TGTGCCAGCAGCCGGGCGGGACTCCTCTCTGGGGCCAACGTCCTGACTTTC. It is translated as CASSRAGLLSGANVLTF.

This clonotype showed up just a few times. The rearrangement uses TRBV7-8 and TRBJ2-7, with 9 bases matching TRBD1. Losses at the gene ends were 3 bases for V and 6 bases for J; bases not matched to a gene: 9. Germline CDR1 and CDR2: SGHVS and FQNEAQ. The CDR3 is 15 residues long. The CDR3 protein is CASSLSGTGQFEQYF. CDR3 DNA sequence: TGTGCCAGCAGCTTGTCCGGGACAGGGCAATTCGAGCAGTACTTC.

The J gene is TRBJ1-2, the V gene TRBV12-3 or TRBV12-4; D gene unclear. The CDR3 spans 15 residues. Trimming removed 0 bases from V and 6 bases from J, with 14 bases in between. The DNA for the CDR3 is TGTGCCAGCAGTTTAGCTGGAGGGTGGGGAGATGGCTACACCTTC. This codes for CASSLAGGWGDGYTF.

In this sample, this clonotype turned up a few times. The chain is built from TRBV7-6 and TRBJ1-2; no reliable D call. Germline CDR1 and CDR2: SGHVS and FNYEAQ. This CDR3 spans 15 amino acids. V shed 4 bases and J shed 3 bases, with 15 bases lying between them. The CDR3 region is CASSSAPGAHYGYTF. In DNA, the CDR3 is TGTGCCAGCAGCTCGGCCCCGGGTGCGCACTATGGCTACACCTTC.

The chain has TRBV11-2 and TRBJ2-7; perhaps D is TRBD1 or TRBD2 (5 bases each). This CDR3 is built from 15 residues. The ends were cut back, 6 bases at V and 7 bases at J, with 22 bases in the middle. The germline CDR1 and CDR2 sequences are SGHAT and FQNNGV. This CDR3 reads CASSPSAGAGREQYF. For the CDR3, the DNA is TGTGCCAGCAGTCCAAGCGCCGGGGCAGGGCGGGAGCAGTACTTC. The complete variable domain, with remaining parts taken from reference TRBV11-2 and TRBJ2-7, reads EAGVAQSPRYKIIEKRQSVAFWCNPISGHATLYWYQQILGQGPKLLIQFQNNGVVDDSQLPKDRFSAERLKGVDSTLKIQPAKLEDSAVYLCASSPSAGAGREQYFGPGTRLTVT.

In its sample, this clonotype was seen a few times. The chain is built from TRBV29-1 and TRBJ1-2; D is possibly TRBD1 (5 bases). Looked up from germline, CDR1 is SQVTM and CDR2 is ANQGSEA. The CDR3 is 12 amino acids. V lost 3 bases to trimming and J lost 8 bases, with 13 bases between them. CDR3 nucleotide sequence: TGCAGCGTTGACAGGGACTTTGGGGGCTACACCTTC. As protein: CSVDRDFGGYTF.

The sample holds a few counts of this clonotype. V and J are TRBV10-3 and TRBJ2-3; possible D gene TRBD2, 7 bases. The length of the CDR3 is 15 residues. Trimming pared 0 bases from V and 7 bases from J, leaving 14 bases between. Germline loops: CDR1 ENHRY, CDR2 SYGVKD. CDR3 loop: CAISESAGAGNTQYF. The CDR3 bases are TGTGCCATCAGTGAGTCGGCGGGGGCTGGTAATACGCAGTATTTT.